These 15 T cell receptor beta chains were all obtained from the same sample, sequenced in a study of regulatory T cells in long-lasting Graves disease (dated by TCRdb to 2020 to 2023). This specimen's time point label, per the study, means: newly diagnosed GD, antithyroid drugs for less than 3 months. For both TCR sequencing and RNA sequencing, RNA was extracted from PBMCs in TRIzol. Library creation used multiplex PCR. Sequencing was carried out with an Illumina HiSeq 4000. iRepertoire HTBI primers and Arm-PCR amplification of CDR3 regions were used to construct TCR beta libraries. TCRdb cleaned the public reads at Q25 with fastp, built clones with MiXCR and kept in-frame beta chains. All rows with the same CDR3 protein become a single entry with the most common DNA and genes. The sample table holds around 400,000 distinct CDR3 sequences, of which 15% to 19% were seen once. The top ten clones comprise 22% of the sample.

This specimen was peripheral blood mononuclear cells (PBMCs), taken at new diagnosis, from a patient treated with antithyroid drugs. Every receptor here comes from a female donor with Graves disease.

This clonotype was picked up many times. The V and J genes are TRBV7-9 and TRBJ1-5, with D uncertain. Germline lookup yields CDR1 SEHNR and CDR2 FQNEAQ (reference sequence). CDR3 size: 15 residues. V was trimmed by 10 bases and J by 0 bases, leaving 16 bases between them. CDR3 nucleotides: TGTGCCACCAACTCGACGGCTAATAGCAATCAGCCCCAGCATTTT. This gives the protein CATNSTANSNQPQHF. The full variable domain, in which reference TRBV7-9 and TRBJ1-5 provide the parts outside the CDR3, is DTGVSQNPRHKITKRGQNVTFRCDPISEHNRLYWYRQTLGQGPEFLTYFQNEAQLEKSRLLSDRFSAERPKGSFSTLEIQRTEQGDSAMYLCATNSTANSNQPQHFGDGTRLSIL.

This clonotype came up many times. The V and J genes are TRBV2 and TRBJ2-5; 10 positions agree with TRBD1. The V gene end was trimmed by 7 bases and the J gene end by 5 bases; junction bases not matched to a gene: 10. Germline CDR1 and CDR2: SNHLY and FYNNEI. The CDR3 loop spans 15 amino acids. CDR3 loop: CASNDGQGVTETQYF. For the CDR3, the DNA is TGTGCCAGCAATGACGGACAGGGGGTAACGGAGACCCAGTACTTC.

This clonotype has only a few counts. The V call is TRBV19, the J call TRBJ1-2, with a possible D match to TRBD1 (5 bases). Germline values: CDR1 LNHDA, CDR2 SQIVND (reference sequence). Trimming left V 6 bases short and J 5 bases short, with 22 bases between. CDR3 length equals 16 residues. The CDR3: CASRDQTGSRLYGYTF. CDR3 in DNA: TGTGCCAGTAGGGATCAAACAGGCTCGCGGTTGTATGGCTACACCTTC.

This clonotype was observed at least ten times. V usage is TRBV19 and J usage is TRBJ2-2; D is possibly TRBD2 (6 bases). Germline V CDR1 and CDR2: LNHDA, SQIVND (reference sequence). The CDR3 is 14 amino acids. The V end was cut by 6 bases, the J end by 1 base, with 9 bases between. This chain's CDR3 is CASSGSRNTGELFF. The CDR3 DNA sequence: TGTGCCAGTAGCGGGAGTAGGAACACCGGGGAGCTGTTTTTT.

This clonotype was observed at least ten times. This chain uses TRBV6-2 or TRBV6-3 with TRBJ1-1; no reliable D call. Trimming removed 2 bases from V and 1 base from J, with 5 bases in between. Germline lookup yields CDR1 MNHEY and CDR2 SVGEGT. The CDR3 spans 13 residues. CDR3 protein: CASSYRQNTEAFF. The CDR3 DNA is TGTGCCAGCAGTTACAGACAGAACACTGAAGCTTTCTTT.

A single count supports this clonotype. A far larger clone differs by one base, so this is likely a read error. The chain has TRBV2 and TRBJ2-7; D is uncertain. Trimming stripped 9 bases from V and 7 bases from J, with 19 bases between. The CDR3 runs 13 residues. The germline CDR1 and CDR2 sequences are SNHLY and FYNNEI. CDR3 sequence: CASWPSENNEQYF. The CDR3, as DNA: TGTGCCAGTTGGCCAAGCGAAAACAATGAGCAGTACTTC.

This clonotype was seen only a few times. The rearrangement joins TRBV6-2 or TRBV6-3 to TRBJ2-7; D gene ambiguous. Germline CDR1 reads MNHEY; CDR2 reads SVGEGT. Trimming shortened V by 4 bases and J by 1 base, and 14 bases separated the two germline ends. This CDR3 region has 15 residues. In DNA form, the CDR3 reads TGTGCCAGCAGTTGGGCCCCCTCAAGTTCCTACGAGCAGTACTTC. Its translation: CASSWAPSSSYEQYF.

In its sample, this clonotype was seen many times. The chain recombines TRBV2 with TRBJ2-1; a possible D gene is TRBD2 (5 bases). The CDR3 totals 15 residues. The ends were cut back, 1 base at V and 5 bases at J, with 12 bases in the middle. Per the germline V gene, CDR1 is SNHLY and CDR2 is FYNNEI. The CDR3 DNA follows: TGTGCCAGCAGTGAAGGCCTACTAGGTGACAATGAGCAGTTCTTC. This codes for CASSEGLLGDNEQFF. Together with reference TRBV2 and TRBJ2-1, the CDR3 gives the full variable domain: EPEVTQTPSHQVTQMGQEVILRCVPISNHLYFYWYRQILGQKVEFLVSFYNNEISEKSEIFDDQFSVERPDGSNFTLKIRSTKLEDSAMYFCASSEGLLGDNEQFFGPGTRLTVL.

In this sample, this clonotype turned up many times. Written as DNA, the CDR3 is TGTGCCACCAGTGACTTCCGGGACAGCTATGTGGAGCTGTTTTTT. This sequence encodes CATSDFRDSYVELFF. The rearrangement links TRBV24-1 to TRBJ2-2, with 7 bases that match TRBD1. Germline V gene lookup returns CDR1 KGHDR and CDR2 SFDVKD. This CDR3 spans 15 amino acids. V shed 4 bases, J shed 10 bases, and the junction held 11 bases outside the gene matches.

Note on this clonotype: A read error may explain this, as a much larger clone is one base away. The rearrangement links TRBV6-5 to TRBJ2-1, with unresolved D. Germline loops: CDR1 MNHEY, CDR2 SVGAGI. The CDR3 spans 12 residues. The CDR3 loop is CASSYSYSEQFF. The DNA for the CDR3 is TGTGCCAGCAGTTACTCTTACAGTGAGCAGTTCTTC.

Many counts were recorded for this clonotype. The V gene is TRBV9, the J gene TRBJ1-1; no clear D gene. This CDR3 region has 13 residues. Trimming shortened V by 0 bases and J by 4 bases, and 7 bases separated the two germline ends. Germline-derived CDR1 and CDR2 are SGDLS and YYNGEE. CDR3 in amino acids: CASSVEVGTEAFF. The CDR3 DNA follows: TGTGCCAGCAGCGTAGAGGTGGGCACTGAAGCTTTCTTT.

The sample holds many counts of this clonotype. The chain joins TRBV6-2 or TRBV6-3 to TRBJ1-2, with D hard to call. Germline values: CDR1 MNHEY, CDR2 SVGEGT. Trimming pared 5 bases from V and 4 bases from J, leaving 11 bases between. The length of the CDR3 is 13 residues. The CDR3 region has the DNA TGTGCCAGCAGTGAGGACCCCGTCTATGGCTACACCTTC. This sequence encodes CASSEDPVYGYTF.

The V gene is TRBV7-2, the J gene TRBJ2-3; D remains ambiguous. The germline V and J ends were trimmed by 5 bases and 4 bases, with 13 bases remaining between them. CDR1 SGHTA and CDR2 FQGNSA come from the germline V gene. The CDR3 extends over 14 amino acids. The CDR3 DNA reads as TGTGCCAGCAGCCATCGCCCCGAGGCAGATACGCAGTATTTT. Protein product: CASSHRPEADTQYF.

The V gene is TRBV7-6, the J gene TRBJ1-1; 7 bases fit TRBD1. Trimming took 0 bases from V and 1 from J; bases not matched to a gene: 11. The CDR3 runs 18 residues. Germline V gene sequence: CDR1 SGHVS, CDR2 FNYEAQ. CDR3 in amino acids: CASSLAGAGGGWNTEAFF. The CDR3 DNA reads TGTGCCAGCAGCTTAGCTGGGGCAGGGGGTGGATGGAACACTGAAGCTTTCTTT. The full variable domain, completed using reference TRBV7-6 and TRBJ1-1, is GAGVSQSPRYKVTKRGQDVALRCDPISGHVSLYWYRQALGQGPEFLTYFNYEAQQDKSGLPNDRFSAERPEGSISTLTIQRTEQRDSAMYRCASSLAGAGGGWNTEAFFGQGTRLTVV.

This clonotype was counted between two and nine times. The chain carries TRBV25-1 and TRBJ1-4; possible D gene TRBD1, 5 bases. The CDR3 extends over 14 amino acids. Germline lookup yields CDR1 MGHDK and CDR2 SYGVNS. V dropped 1 base and J dropped 7 bases, with 10 bases sitting between them. This chain's CDR3 is CASSEFGGGEKLFF. CDR3 coding DNA: TGTGCCAGCAGTGAATTCGGGGGGGGTGAAAAACTGTTTTTT.